The source of this T cell receptor (beta chain) is a study of siplizumab effects on memory and regulatory T cells. General observations from the study: There was no confirmation of the suppressive function of proliferating Tregs from siplizumab cultures. Alloreactive clones mapping to unstimulated subsets formed only a minor fraction.

Notes on this clone: As yet, its antigen is unknown. This specimen includes other DNA sequences encoding the same CDR3.

Each sample yielded 90,000 to 100,000 assayed TCR templates. Some clones are missing from TCRdb's copy, which holds only in-frame ones; the method was immunoSEQ multiplex PCR. The sample records about 100,000 clones, 91% being singletons. Source material: CD4+ T cells sorted from blood. The source is a human donor in good health. Some clones in this sample may be carry-over from other donors' samples.

CDR3 in DNA: TGTGCCAGCTCACCTTCGAACACCGGGGAGCTGTTTTTT. This translates into CASSPSNTGELFF. The chain is built from TRBV18 and TRBJ2-2; D is unresolved. The V end was cut by 3 bases, the J end by 0 bases, with 2 bases between. The CDR3 is 13 amino acids. The germline gives CDR1 KGHSH, CDR2 LQKENI.